This TCR beta chain was identified during a study of blood T cell repertoires in COVID-19. Across the whole study: Whether acute or convalescent, the COVID-19 samples came from the United States, Italy and Spain.

Under the authors' procedure: The assay estimated nucleated cells by amplifying reference gene primers. Sequencing used immunoSEQ multiplex PCR; TCRdb keeps in-frame clones, though not all of them. V and J calls plus clone size are reproduced from that table; the DNA served to infer D and trimming. Found here are more than 350,000 clones, more than 70% of them singletons; the top ten hold more than 9%. Patients at the Seattle site were enrolled during active infection and followed longitudinally. The source is a woman in her twenties or thirties with COVID-19, enrolled during active disease. Specimen: peripheral blood.

The CDR3 DNA reads TGTGCCAGTAGTATATTCGACAGAAGCACAGATACGCAGTATTTT. Protein sequence: CASSIFDRSTDTQYF. The gene calls are TRBV19 and TRBJ2-3; a weak D match, TRBD1 (5 bases). The germline V gene encodes CDR1 LNHDA and CDR2 SQIVND (reference sequence). Between the trimmed V and J ends, which lost 2 bases and 0 bases, there was a span of 9 bases. The CDR3 is made up of 15 amino acids.